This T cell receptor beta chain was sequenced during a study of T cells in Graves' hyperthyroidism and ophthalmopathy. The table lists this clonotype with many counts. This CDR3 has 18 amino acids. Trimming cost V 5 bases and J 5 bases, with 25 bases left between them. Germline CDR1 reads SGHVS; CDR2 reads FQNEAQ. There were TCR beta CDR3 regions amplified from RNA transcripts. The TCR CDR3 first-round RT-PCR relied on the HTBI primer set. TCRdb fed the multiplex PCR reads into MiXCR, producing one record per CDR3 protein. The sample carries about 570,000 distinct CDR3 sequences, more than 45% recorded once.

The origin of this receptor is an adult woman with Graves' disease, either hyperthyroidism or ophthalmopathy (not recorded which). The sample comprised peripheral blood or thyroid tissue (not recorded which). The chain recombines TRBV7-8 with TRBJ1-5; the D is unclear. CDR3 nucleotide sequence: TGTGCCAGCAGCAATGGCTTAATCCGCAAAGGGCGCCATCAGCCCCAGCATTTT. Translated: CASSNGLIRKGRHQPQHF.